This T cell receptor beta chain was captured by sequencing in a study of neoadjuvant anti-PD-1 for oral cavity cancer (dated by TCRdb to the early 2020s). Background for the entire study: Three to four biweekly doses of nivolumab at 3 mg/kg were mostly administered to patients before curative-intent surgical resection. Patients without progression received a fourth nivolumab dose around day 43 and underwent definitive surgical resection on days 50-56. Patients with complete response, partial response or stable disease by RECIST 1.1 were defined as responders, whereas patients with progression were defined as non-responders. A roughly 33% response rate was observed in the parent correlative cohort, in which around 12 patients were included. Study-wide conclusions, independent of this receptor: The TCR analyses had only a few patients in each response group, and the authors called for validation in larger cohorts. After neoadjuvant nivolumab, non-responders showed significantly higher T cell clonality (Gini index) in PBMCs than responders did. Higher pretreatment blood TCRbeta clonality and lower post-treatment tumor TCRbeta clonality were correlated with higher pretreatment blood Treg/Th17 ratios.

For deep sequencing, each PBMC sample was run in six replicates, with libraries mostly built from approximately 500 ng of input genomic DNA. The immunoSEQ hsTCRbeta kit was used to prepare TCRbeta libraries according to the manufacturer's instructions. Sequencing of the completed libraries took place using an Illumina NovaSeq 6000 S4 flow cell after they had been pooled to about 3.2 nM. As for the authors' bioinformatics: The immunoSEQ Analyzer was used for raw data preprocessing and quality control. The analysis was limited to productive rearrangements, and each clonotype was defined by a unique CDR3 amino acid sequence. Repertoire clonality was estimated as the Gini-Simpson index, which was calculated using the R package tcR. Student's t test was used to compare Gini indices, and Pearson correlation was used to assess associations with tumor size change. Sourced from immuneACCESS, this table was stored by TCRdb with only in-frame sequences that have V and J called. A share of the clones is absent; for the studies checked, an unresolved V gene accounts for under half, and the remainder has no known explanation. V, J and clone size reflect that table, while D and trimming were determined from the DNA. The sample records about 15,000 clones, roughly 70% of which are singletons. The biggest ten clones account for under 2.5% of the sample.

As concerns this clone: Its cognate antigen has yet to be identified. The sample holds no much larger clone one base away, and base qualities are not on file.

V is trimmed back by 2 bases and J by 0 bases, and the junction contains 1 base that no gene match accounts for. The CDR3 goes from the cysteine to the phenylalanine over 14 residues. The kept DNA is CDR3 alone, 42 bases in frame from the first base. CDR1 KGHSH and CDR2 LQKENI are derived from the germline V gene. In the paper's terms, the time point label means: before neoadjuvant nivolumab. None of the patients had received prior systemic or radiation treatment, and all were newly diagnosed with stage II-IVA oral cavity squamous cell carcinoma. The cohort was made up of patients with locally advanced, HPV-negative oral cavity squamous cell carcinoma. Peripheral blood mononuclear cells were analyzed directly and were not maintained or expanded in culture. Samples were obtained from a longitudinal correlative study of a single-arm phase II trial of neoadjuvant nivolumab in oral cavity squamous cell carcinoma. Subject-matched pre- and post-treatment PBMCs and tumors from three responders and three non-responders underwent genomic DNA-based TCRbeta sequencing. Peripheral blood mononuclear cells were drawn once before nivolumab treatment and a second time after treatment, when surgery took place. The Maxwell RSC DNA from Cells kit was used to isolate genomic DNA from PBMCs.

The clonotype was recovered from a person aged 35-80 years with oral cavity squamous cell carcinoma. Rearrangement joined TRBV18 to TRBJ2-7; TRBD2 agrees with 7 junctional bases. The sample in question was PBMCs, obtained before nivolumab (anti-PD-1) treatment. For the CDR3, the sequence is CASSPGTTSYEQYF. The DNA is as follows: TGTGCCAGCTCACCAGGGACTACCTCCTACGAGCAGTACTTC.